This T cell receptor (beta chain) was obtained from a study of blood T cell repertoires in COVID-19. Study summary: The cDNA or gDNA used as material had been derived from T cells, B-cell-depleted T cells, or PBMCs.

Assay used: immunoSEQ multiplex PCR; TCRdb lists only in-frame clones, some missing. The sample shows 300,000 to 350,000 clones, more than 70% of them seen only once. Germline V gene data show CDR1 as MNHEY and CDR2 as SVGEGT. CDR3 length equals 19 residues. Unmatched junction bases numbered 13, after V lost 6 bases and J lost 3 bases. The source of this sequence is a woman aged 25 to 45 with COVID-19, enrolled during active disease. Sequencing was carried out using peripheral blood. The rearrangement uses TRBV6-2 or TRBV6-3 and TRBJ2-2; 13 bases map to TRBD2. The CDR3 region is CASSQGFTSGGADTGELFF. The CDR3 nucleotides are TGTGCCAGCAGCCAAGGCTTTACTAGCGGGGGGGCCGACACCGGGGAGCTGTTTTTT.